These 32 T cell receptor beta chains originate from one sample sequenced in a study of CD8 T cells in Susac syndrome. The authors reverse transcribed roughly 0.5 to 1 ug RNA with random hexamers. TCRdb itself ran the immunoSEQ multiplex PCR reads through MiXCR, one entry per CDR3 protein. The sample consists of a few hundred thousand distinct CDR3 sequences, 85% of them appearing once. The sequenced sample consisted of CD8+ T cells from PBMCs. All receptors derive from a human donor with multiple sclerosis.

This clonotype was recorded once. V and J are TRBV6-4 and TRBJ2-2, with TRBD2 as a possible D gene (6 bases). Germline-derived CDR1 and CDR2 are MRHNA and SNTAGT. Trimming cost V 3 bases and J 2 bases, with 10 bases left between them. CDR3 size: 15 residues. The CDR3: CASSDGGDNTGELFF. The CDR3 coding sequence is TGTGCCAGCAGTGATGGCGGGGATAACACCGGGGAGCTGTTTTTT.

The CDR3 region has the DNA TGTGCCAGCGGTAGCAGGGGGCCATACGAGCAGTACTTC. The encoded protein is CASGSRGPYEQYF. This chain links TRBV28 with TRBJ2-7; 8 positions match TRBD1. Germline CDR1 MDHEN, CDR2 SYDVKM. V shed 8 bases, J shed 4 bases, and the junction held 7 bases outside the gene matches. The CDR3 has 13 amino acids.

The chain couples TRBV30 to TRBJ2-2; TRBD2 is a possible D gene (6 bases). Germline V gene data show CDR1 as GTSNPN and CDR2 as SVGIG (reference sequence). The CDR3 has 11 amino acids. CDR3 residues: CGAPGAGELFF. For the CDR3, the DNA is TGTGGGGCCCCGGGGGCCGGGGAGCTGTTTTTT.

The V and J genes are TRBV27 and TRBJ1-2, with 7 bases fitting TRBD1. V gave up 4 bases and J gave up 5 bases; unmatched junction bases: 10. This CDR3 has 15 residues. In germline, CDR1 is MNHEY, CDR2 SMNVEV (reference sequence). CDR3 sequence: CASSSGQAHGYGYTF. The CDR3 bases are TGTGCCAGCAGTTCAGGACAGGCTCATGGGTATGGCTACACCTTC.

The chain couples TRBV10-3 to TRBJ1-2, with no clear D. Per the germline V gene, CDR1 is ENHRY and CDR2 is SYGVKD. The CDR3 consists of 16 residues. V was shortened by 0 bases and J by 3 bases, with 14 bases between the two germline ends. CDR3 loop: CAISESFTPRDYGYTF. CDR3 in DNA: TGTGCCATCAGTGAGTCGTTTACCCCCCGGGACTATGGCTACACCTTC.

The rearrangement uses TRBV6-4 and TRBJ2-3, with D possibly matching TRBD1 (6 bases). V dropped 3 bases and J dropped 1 base, with 11 bases sitting between them. Germline CDR1 MRHNA, CDR2 SNTAGT. The CDR3 runs to 15 residues. The CDR3 coding sequence is TGTGCCAGCAGTGAACAGGCAGGGGGCACAGATACGCAGTATTTT. It translates to CASSEQAGGTDTQYF.

The DNA for the CDR3 is TGTGCCAGCAGCTTCGGACTCAACATGCTCACAGATACGCAGTATTTT. Residues: CASSFGLNMLTDTQYF. The chain couples TRBV5-6 to TRBJ2-3; weak D call: TRBD2 (5 bases). There are 16 residues in the CDR3. The V gene lost 2 bases and the J gene lost 2 bases, with 15 bases spanning the gap. From germline, CDR1 is SGHDT and CDR2 YYEEEE.

The rearrangement uses TRBV9 and TRBJ2-7, with D possibly matching TRBD1 (5 bases). CDR1 SGDLS and CDR2 YYNGEE come from the germline V gene. V was clipped by 2 bases and J by 5 bases, with 17 bases between them. The CDR3 covers 15 residues. CDR3: CASSVFPQGRDEQYF. The CDR3 DNA reads TGTGCCAGCAGCGTCTTCCCTCAGGGTAGGGACGAGCAGTACTTC.

The chain uses TRBV7-2 and TRBJ2-6; D gene ambiguous. The CDR3 runs to 12 residues. Trimming stripped 10 bases from V and 2 bases from J, with 6 bases between. Germline V gene lookup returns CDR1 SGHTA and CDR2 FQGNSA. The CDR3 DNA reads as TGTGCCAACCTACCTGGGGCCAACGTCCTGACTTTC. Protein product: CANLPGANVLTF.

The chain recombines TRBV28 with TRBJ2-7; D is perhaps TRBD1 (6 bases). The CDR3 has 12 residues. V was clipped by 3 bases and J by 5 bases, with 8 bases between them. From germline, CDR1 is MDHEN and CDR2 SYDVKM. The CDR3 loop is CASSLDSHEQYF. The CDR3 region has the DNA TGTGCCAGCAGTTTGGACAGTCACGAGCAGTACTTC.

This clonotype showed up just a few times. This chain's CDR3 is CASGGVNTEAFF. CDR3 sequence (DNA): TGTGCCAGCGGGGGGGTGAACACTGAAGCTTTCTTT. This chain joins TRBV27 and TRBJ1-1; weak D call: TRBD1 (5 bases). Trimming removed 8 bases from V and 0 bases from J, with 7 bases in between. Germline assignment: CDR1 MNHEY and CDR2 SMNVEV (reference sequence). The CDR3 consists of 12 residues.

This clonotype was found a few times. The chain recombines TRBV6-1 with TRBJ1-5; no definite D call. The V end was cut by 6 bases, the J end by 9 bases, with 15 bases between. The CDR3 covers 13 residues. Germline CDR1 reads MNHNS; CDR2 reads SASEGT. The CDR3 loop is CASSVSSARPQHF. The CDR3 region has the DNA TGTGCCAGCAGCGTCAGTTCCGCGCGGCCCCAGCATTTT.

This sequence joins TRBV4-1 and TRBJ2-7; perhaps TRBD1 as D (5 bases). The CDR3 sequence is 14 residues long. Germline lookup yields CDR1 MGHRA and CDR2 YSYEKL. Trimming pared 3 bases from V and 3 bases from J, leaving 12 bases between. This CDR3 reads CASSHGAGFYEQYF. The CDR3 coding sequence is TGCGCCAGCAGCCATGGGGCAGGGTTCTACGAGCAGTACTTC.

CDR3 nucleotide sequence: TGTGCCAGCAGCTTAACTAGTGGTTCTGAGACGGAAAGATCCTATAATTCACCCCTCCACTTT. Translating gives CASSLTSGSETERSYNSPLHF. The chain employs TRBV11-1 and TRBJ1-6; D ambiguous. The V gene's germline CDR1 is SGHAT and CDR2 FQDESV (reference sequence). Trimming took off 2 bases at V and 1 base at J, with 24 bases between the two ends. The CDR3 totals 21 residues.

This clonotype was counted a few times. V usage is TRBV10-3 and J usage is TRBJ2-5; 7 bases are shared with TRBD2. Trimming took 2 bases from V and 4 from J; bases not matched to a gene: 7. This CDR3 comprises 15 residues. Germline values: CDR1 ENHRY, CDR2 SYGVKD. The CDR3: CAISEGALAVETQYF. Here the CDR3 DNA reads TGTGCCATCAGTGAGGGGGCTCTAGCGGTAGAGACCCAGTACTTC.

This clonotype was counted between two and nine times. V and J are TRBV24-1 and TRBJ2-2, with D perhaps TRBD1 (5 bases). The CDR3 is made up of 14 amino acids. V was pared by 5 bases and J by 2 bases, with 8 bases between. Germline-derived CDR1 and CDR2 are KGHDR and SFDVKD. CDR3 sequence (DNA): TGTGCCACCAGTGCCGACAGTAACACCGGGGAGCTGTTTTTT. Protein sequence: CATSADSNTGELFF.

The genes are TRBV24-1 and TRBJ2-1; D call uncertain. Germline lookup yields CDR1 KGHDR and CDR2 SFDVKD. The CDR3 contains 15 residues. The V end lost 9 bases, the J end lost 0 bases, and 14 bases lay between the germline ends. The CDR3 here is CATGCQWSSYNEQFF. The CDR3 region has the DNA TGTGCCACCGGTTGCCAGTGGAGCTCCTACAATGAGCAGTTCTTC.

The V gene is TRBV12-3 or TRBV12-4, the J gene TRBJ2-2; perhaps D is TRBD1 or TRBD2 (5 bases each). The CDR3 loop spans 14 amino acids. Trimming removed 3 bases from V and 3 bases from J, with 8 bases in between. This CDR3 is CASSFGGDTGELFF. DNA of the CDR3: TGTGCCAGCAGTTTTGGGGGTGACACCGGGGAGCTGTTTTTT.

The chain combines TRBV27 with TRBJ1-1; no firm D call. Germline loops: CDR1 MNHEY, CDR2 SMNVEV (reference sequence). CDR3 length equals 14 residues. The V end was cut by 3 bases, the J end by 2 bases, with 10 bases between. This chain's CDR3 is CASSFGGINTEAFF. CDR3 sequence (DNA): TGTGCCAGCAGTTTCGGCGGGATAAACACTGAAGCTTTCTTT.

The gene calls are TRBV5-4 and TRBJ1-5; D uncertain. The germline V and J ends were trimmed by 1 base and 4 bases, with 6 bases remaining between them. The germline CDR1 and CDR2 sequences are SGHNT and YYREEE (reference sequence). The CDR3 loop spans 13 amino acids. This chain's CDR3 is CASSLTPNQPQHF. The CDR3 nucleotides read TGTGCCAGCAGCTTGACCCCGAATCAGCCCCAGCATTTT.

The chain couples TRBV7-9 to TRBJ2-5; TRBD1 is a possible D gene (5 bases). CDR1 is SEHNR, CDR2 FQNEAQ, per germline (reference sequence). The V and J ends lost 4 bases and 2 bases respectively, with 8 bases between them. CDR3 length: 13 residues. For the CDR3, the DNA is TGTGCCAGCAGCTGGACACCTCAAGAGACCCAGTACTTC. This translates into CASSWTPQETQYF.

This clonotype appeared once. The V gene is TRBV12-3 or TRBV12-4, the J gene TRBJ2-6; no reliable D call. V was cut by 8 bases and J by 2 bases, with 4 bases left in between. The CDR3 runs 12 residues. CDR3 residues: CASRTGANVLTF. The CDR3 nucleotides read TGTGCCAGCCGGACTGGGGCCAACGTCCTGACTTTC.

The V call is TRBV27, the J call TRBJ2-1, with D unresolved. The CDR3 is 14 amino acids. The V gene lost 2 bases and the J gene lost 7 bases, with 12 bases spanning the gap. Germline V gene lookup returns CDR1 MNHEY and CDR2 SMNVEV (reference sequence). The CDR3 coding sequence is TGTGCCAGCAGTTTACTCGGTCTCAGGAATGAGCAGTTCTTC. Its translation is CASSLLGLRNEQFF.

This chain joins TRBV5-4 and TRBJ2-2; the D call may be TRBD1 or TRBD2 (6 bases each). Germline loops: CDR1 SGHNT, CDR2 YYREEE (reference sequence). V shed 0 bases and J shed 0 bases, with 9 bases lying between them. The CDR3 consists of 16 residues. In DNA, the CDR3 is TGTGCCAGCAGCTTGGAGGGGGGATCGAACACCGGGGAGCTGTTTTTT. As protein: CASSLEGGSNTGELFF.

The chain joins TRBV6-5 to TRBJ1-2, with 7 positions matching TRBD1. The CDR3 extends over 15 amino acids. V lost 3 bases and J lost 4; bases outside the gene matches: 8. The germline V gene encodes CDR1 MNHEY and CDR2 SVGAGI. CDR3 region: CASSYFEGQSYGYTF. The CDR3 coding sequence is TGTGCCAGCAGTTATTTCGAGGGACAGTCCTATGGCTACACCTTC.

Only one count was recorded for this clonotype. The chain combines TRBV24-1 with TRBJ2-3; 7 nucleotides agree with TRBD1. Unmatched junction bases numbered 7, after V lost 7 bases and J lost 4 bases. Germline V lookup: CDR1 KGHDR, CDR2 SFDVKD. The CDR3 runs to 14 residues. The CDR3 protein is CATSPRQGADTQYF. Here the CDR3 DNA reads TGTGCCACCAGCCCAAGACAGGGCGCAGATACGCAGTATTTT.

The V call is TRBV27, the J call TRBJ2-1, with a possible D match to TRBD2 (6 bases). Per the germline V gene, CDR1 is MNHEY and CDR2 is SMNVEV (reference sequence). The CDR3 covers 16 residues. The V and J ends lost 5 bases and 2 bases respectively, with 16 bases between them. DNA for the CDR3: TGTGCCAGCAGTATCGACGGACTATTCACCTACAATGAGCAGTTCTTC. Protein: CASSIDGLFTYNEQFF.

The rearrangement uses TRBV4-1 and TRBJ2-7, with a weak D call TRBD1 (6 bases). Germline CDR1 reads MGHRA; CDR2 reads YSYEKL. The CDR3 loop spans 14 amino acids. V was shortened by 2 bases and J by 6 bases, with 14 bases between the two germline ends. The CDR3 DNA follows: TGCGCCAGCAGCCAACACGTTACAGGGATCGAGCAGTACTTC. Its protein product is CASSQHVTGIEQYF.

The J gene is TRBJ2-3, the V gene TRBV3-1, with D tentatively TRBD1 (5 bases). Trimming pared 1 base from V and 2 bases from J, leaving 10 bases between. CDR1 is LGHDT, CDR2 YNNKEL, per germline (reference sequence). The CDR3 consists of 15 residues. The CDR3 reads CASSQAAGPTDTQYF. The CDR3 nucleotides are TGTGCCAGCAGCCAAGCCGCAGGGCCCACAGATACGCAGTATTTT.

The J gene is TRBJ1-4, the V gene TRBV27, with D perhaps TRBD1 (5 bases). The CDR3 is 13 residues long. Per germline, CDR1 MNHEY and CDR2 SMNVEV (reference sequence). Trimming removed 5 bases at V and 7 bases at J, with 11 bases between. Here the CDR3 reads CASSPTGAEKLFF. The DNA of the CDR3 is TGTGCCAGCAGTCCCACAGGCGCTGAAAAACTGTTTTTT.

This rearrangement joins TRBV2 to TRBJ1-2; tentative D call: TRBD1 (5 bases). The V and J ends lost 7 bases and 5 bases respectively, with 8 bases between them. This CDR3 is 11 amino acids long. CDR1 is SNHLY, CDR2 FYNNEI, per germline. This CDR3 reads CASKGAYGYTF. Written as DNA, the CDR3 is TGTGCCAGCAAAGGGGCATATGGCTACACCTTC.

The chain carries TRBV6-1 and TRBJ1-1; TRBD1 is a possible D gene (6 bases). CDR1 and CDR2 (germline): MNHNS, SASEGT. The V and J ends lost 5 bases and 1 base respectively, with 11 bases between them. The CDR3 consists of 14 residues. As DNA, the CDR3 is TGTGCCAGCAGTAGCAGGGGAAAGAACACTGAAGCTTTCTTT. Translated, it gives CASSSRGKNTEAFF.